This TCR beta chain was documented in a study of blood T cell repertoires in COVID-19. Study information: Both acute and convalescent COVID-19 samples were obtained from the United States, Italy and Spain.

This clone was observed once. The authors' processing: Using reference gene primer amplification, nucleated cell counts were estimated. Using immunoSEQ multiplex PCR, the repertoire was profiled, and TCRdb retains in-frame clones only, with some absent. V and J calls plus clone size are reproduced from that table; the DNA served to infer D and trimming. The sample carries under 150,000 clones, about nine tenths recorded once. Trimming left V 5 bases short and J 3 bases short, with 13 bases between. The germline gives CDR1 SGHVT, CDR2 SQSDAQ. There are 14 residues in the CDR3. This rearrangement joins TRBV7-4 to TRBJ1-2; D ambiguous. The TCR sequence derives from a woman in her forties or fifties with acute or convalescent COVID-19. Source material: peripheral blood. The CDR3, as DNA: TGTGCCAGCAGCGTTGTAGTCGGTTACTATGGCTACACCTTC. It is translated as CASSVVVGYYGYTF.